These T cell receptor beta chains were read from a single sample in a study of OX40 agonist ivuxolimab in advanced cancers. Generated by immunoSEQ multiplex PCR, the TCRdb table keeps only in-frame clones and is missing some. The sample carries about 18,000 clones, approximately 78% recorded once. The sequences come from CD4+ or CD8+ T cells sorted from blood, collected in a trial of the OX40 agonist ivuxolimab. The receptor source for this set is an adult with an advanced solid tumor such as melanoma, head and neck, liver or kidney cancer. The CDR3 runs from the conserved cysteine through the conserved F or W. The order of the fields is D gene, J gene, clone size, V gene, CDR3 DNA, CDR3 protein. D genes are given only for firm matches. Rows give clone size only sometimes, using once, few, many, or a class for an expanded clone.

>.|TRBJ1-1|.|TRBV9
TGTGCCAGCAGCGTAGTATCGGGCACTGAAGCTTTCTTT
CASSVVSGTEAFF
>.|TRBJ2-3|.|TRBV28
TGTGCCAGCAGTTTCTCTCTCCTTGGGGAGAAGGACACAGATACGCAGTATTTT
CASSFSLLGEKDTDTQYF
>.|TRBJ1-5|few|TRBV28
TGTGCCAGCAGTTTATTCAGGGAAGGGCAGCCCCAGCATTTT
CASSLFREGQPQHF
>.|TRBJ2-5|few|TRBV7-9
TGTGCCAGCAGCCCCCGGACACCGCAAGAGACCCAGTACTTC
CASSPRTPQETQYF
>.|TRBJ2-1|.|TRBV27
TGTGCCAGCAGTTTTTTAAAGGGGTTCAACAATGAGCAGTTCTTC
CASSFLKGFNNEQFF
>.|TRBJ1-4|.|TRBV27
TGTGCCAGCAGTTTAATTGTTAATGAAAAACTGTTTTTT
CASSLIVNEKLFF
>TRBD1|TRBJ1-2|.|TRBV7-6
TGTGCCAGCAGCTCGCAACCGGGACAGGGGCCTTCCTATGGCTACACCTTC
CASSSQPGQGPSYGYTF
>TRBD2|TRBJ2-3|few|TRBV5-1
TGCGCCAGCAGCTCCCTAGGCGGGGGGTATGATACGCAGTATTTT
CASSSLGGGYDTQYF
>TRBD2|TRBJ2-1|.|TRBV15
TGTGCCACCAGCAGAGATCCATCCAGCGGGAGGACCGGTGAGCAGTTCTTC
CATSRDPSSGRTGEQFF
>.|TRBJ2-5|.|TRBV5-4
TGTGCCAGCAGCTTGGTAGTTCAAGAGACCCAGTACTTC
CASSLVVQETQYF
>.|TRBJ2-5|.|TRBV5-6
TGTGCCAGCAGCTTGACAGGGACGGGAGAGACCCAGTACTTC
CASSLTGTGETQYF
>.|TRBJ2-7|once|TRBV7-9
TGTGCCAGCAGCTTAACGTTCGGGATATCGGTCTACGAGCAGTACTTC
CASSLTFGISVYEQYF
>.|TRBJ2-7|.|TRBV27
TGTGCCAGCGGAGGGACGCACTCCTACGAGCAGTACTTC
CASGGTHSYEQYF
>.|TRBJ2-2|.|TRBV7-9
TGTGCCGCCAGGACGAGGAACACCGGGGAGCTGTTTTTT
CAARTRNTGELFF
>.|TRBJ2-7|.|TRBV7-6
TGTGCCAGCAGCTTAGAGGCAGGGAGCTCCTACGAGCAGTACTTC
CASSLEAGSSYEQYF
>.|TRBJ2-2|.|TRBV29-1
TGCAGCGTTGCCGGGGGCCTCGACACCGGGGAGCTGTTTTTT
CSVAGGLDTGELFF
>TRBD1|TRBJ1-2|.|TRBV16
TGTGCCAGCAGCGTCGGGACAGGGGACCCCTATGGCTACACCTTC
CASSVGTGDPYGYTF
>.|TRBJ1-4|.|TRBV5-1
TGCGCCAGCAGCTTGGTCGGGGAAGGAGGGGAACTGTTTTTT
CASSLVGEGGELFF
>.|TRBJ2-7|.|TRBV7-6
TGTGCCAGCAGCCGTAGTGGAAGGACTAACTACGAGCAGTACTTC
CASSRSGRTNYEQYF
>.|TRBJ1-6|.|TRBV28
TGTGCCAGCAGTTTTCTTTCGACGGGGAATTCACCCCTCCACTTT
CASSFLSTGNSPLHF
>TRBD1|TRBJ2-5|.|TRBV5-6
TGTGCCAGCAGCTTGACAGGGGCGAGGGAGACCCAGTACTTC
CASSLTGARETQYF
>.|TRBJ1-1|.|TRBV5-6
TGTGCCAGCAGTCGCAGATGGACTGAAGCTTTCTTT
CASSRRWTEAFF
>TRBD2|TRBJ2-1|.|TRBV27
TGTGCCAGCAGTCGAGGGACTAGCGGTGACAATGAGCAGTTCTTC
CASSRGTSGDNEQFF
>TRBD1|TRBJ2-3|.|TRBV4-1
TGCGCCAGCAGCCAAGAGGGACAGGGGGCGACAGATACGCAGTATTTT
CASSQEGQGATDTQYF
>TRBD1|TRBJ1-2|.|TRBV4-3
TGCGCCAGCAGCCAAGATGGGACAGGGGCTAACTATGGCTACACCTTC
CASSQDGTGANYGYTF
>TRBD2|TRBJ2-5|.|TRBV7-8
TGTGCCAGCAGCTTAGCGTCTAGCGGGAGAGGGACCCAGTACTTC
CASSLASSGRGTQYF
>TRBD2|TRBJ2-3|.|TRBV5-6
TGTGCCAGCAGCTTGTGGCGGGGGGGCCCCCCAGATACGCAGTATTTT
CASSLWRGGPPDTQYF
>.|TRBJ2-7|.|TRBV5-6
TGTGCCAGCAGCTTGGGTAGGTCCTACGAGCAGTACTTC
CASSLGRSYEQYF
>.|TRBJ2-1|.|TRBV27
TGTGCCAGCAGCTTTAGCGTGACACTATACAATGAGCAGTTCTTC
CASSFSVTLYNEQFF
>TRBD2|TRBJ2-1|.|TRBV9
TGTGCCAGCAGCCCCAGGCTAGCGGGAAGGAATGAGCAGTTCTTC
CASSPRLAGRNEQFF